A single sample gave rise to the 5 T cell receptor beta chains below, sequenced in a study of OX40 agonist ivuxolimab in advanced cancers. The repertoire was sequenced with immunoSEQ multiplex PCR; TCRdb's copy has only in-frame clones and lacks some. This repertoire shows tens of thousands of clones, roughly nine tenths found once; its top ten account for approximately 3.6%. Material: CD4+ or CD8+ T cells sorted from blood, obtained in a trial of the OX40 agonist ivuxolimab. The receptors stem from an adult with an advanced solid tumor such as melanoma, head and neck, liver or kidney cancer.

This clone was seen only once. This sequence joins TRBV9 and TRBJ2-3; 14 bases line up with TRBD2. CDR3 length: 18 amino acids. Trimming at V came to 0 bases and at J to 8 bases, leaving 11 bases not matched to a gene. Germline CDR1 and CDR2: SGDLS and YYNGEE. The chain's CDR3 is CASSVEPGLAGGFLTQYF. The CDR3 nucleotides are TGTGCCAGCAGCGTAGAGCCCGGACTAGCGGGGGGATTCCTTACGCAGTATTTT.

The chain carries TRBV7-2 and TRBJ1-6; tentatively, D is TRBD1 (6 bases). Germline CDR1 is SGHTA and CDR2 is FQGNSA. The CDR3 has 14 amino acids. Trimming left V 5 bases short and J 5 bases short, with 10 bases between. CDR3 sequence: CASSLDRNNSPLHF. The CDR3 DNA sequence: TGTGCCAGCAGCCTGGACAGAAATAATTCACCCCTCCACTTT.

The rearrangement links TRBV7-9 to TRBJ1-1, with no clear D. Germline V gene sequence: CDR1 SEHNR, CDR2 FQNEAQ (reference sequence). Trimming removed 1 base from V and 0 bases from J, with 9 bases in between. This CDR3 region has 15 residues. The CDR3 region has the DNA TGTGCCAGCAGCTTAGGGGCAGGAGTGAACACTGAAGCTTTCTTT. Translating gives CASSLGAGVNTEAFF.

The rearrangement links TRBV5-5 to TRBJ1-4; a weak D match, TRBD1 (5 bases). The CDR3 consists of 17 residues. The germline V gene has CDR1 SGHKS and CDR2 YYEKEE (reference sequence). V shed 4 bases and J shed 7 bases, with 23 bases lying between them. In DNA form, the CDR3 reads TGTGCCAGCAGCATCGGGACCTTGGTGAACCCTGCTGAAAAACTGTTTTTT. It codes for CASSIGTLVNPAEKLFF.

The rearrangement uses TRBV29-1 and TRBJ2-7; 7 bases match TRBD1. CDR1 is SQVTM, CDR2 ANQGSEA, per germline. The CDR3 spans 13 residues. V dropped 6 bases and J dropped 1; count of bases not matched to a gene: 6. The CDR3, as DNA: TGCAGCGTCGAGACAGGGCAGTCCTACGAGCAGTACTTC. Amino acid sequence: CSVETGQSYEQYF.